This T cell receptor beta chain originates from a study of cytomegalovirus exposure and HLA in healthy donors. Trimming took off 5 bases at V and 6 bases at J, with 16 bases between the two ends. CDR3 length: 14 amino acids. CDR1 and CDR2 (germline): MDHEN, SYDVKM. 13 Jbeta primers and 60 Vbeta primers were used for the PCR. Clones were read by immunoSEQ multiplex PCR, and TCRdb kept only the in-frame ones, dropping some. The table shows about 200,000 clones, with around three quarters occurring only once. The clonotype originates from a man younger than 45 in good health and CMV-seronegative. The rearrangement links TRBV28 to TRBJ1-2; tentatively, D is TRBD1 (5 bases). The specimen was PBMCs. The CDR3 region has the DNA TGTGCCAGCAGTCCCAGGATGGGGCGAGATGGCTACACCTTC. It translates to CASSPRMGRDGYTF.